These 18 T cell receptor beta chains share one sample of origin, sequenced in a study of T cell repertoires in cytomegalovirus infection. Antigens of these TCRs are unknown. TCRdb itself ran the reads through MiXCR, one entry per CDR3 protein. This table has 650,000 to 850,000 distinct CDR3 sequences, 25% to 30% appearing once. The source was cultured CD8+ T cells from PBMCs, collected from culture after CMV antigen stimulation. These receptors all come from a human donor in good health (CMV status not recorded). Some clones in this sample may be carry-over from other donors' samples.

This clonotype was picked up a small number of times. The chain recombines TRBV28 with TRBJ2-7; D is ambiguous. This CDR3 region has 14 residues. The ends were cut back, 5 bases at V and 5 bases at J, with 16 bases in the middle. CDR1 and CDR2 from the germline V gene are MDHEN and SYDVKM. This chain's CDR3 is CASSTLRTGNEQYV. The CDR3 DNA reads TGTGCCAGCAGTACTTTACGAACGGGCAACGAGCAGTACGTC.

The CDR3 bases are TGTGCCAGCAGCCAAGATCCGGTACAAGAGACCCAGTACTTC. The encoded protein is CASSQDPVQETQYF. This chain connects TRBV14 to TRBJ2-5; D is undetermined. CDR3 length: 14 residues. CDR1 and CDR2 (germline): SGHDN, FVKESK. The V and J ends lost 0 bases and 2 bases respectively, with 7 bases between them.

Concerning this clonotype: One end of the junction does not line up with germline, which may come from a read error. V gene TRBV7-9 combines with J gene TRBJ1-1; 8 bases line up with TRBD1. Germline CDR1 and CDR2: SEHNR and FQNEAQ (reference sequence). The CDR3 covers 18 residues. As DNA, the CDR3 is TGTGTCAGCAGCGGTAGGACCCTGGGACAGGAGGCATACACTGAAGCTTTCTTT. Protein sequence: CVSSGRTLGQEAYTEAFF.

The J gene is TRBJ1-5, the V gene TRBV5-6; a possible D gene is TRBD1 (5 bases). V dropped 0 bases and J dropped 9 bases, with 13 bases sitting between them. Germline loops: CDR1 SGHDT, CDR2 YYEEEE. This CDR3 region has 14 residues. Here the CDR3 DNA reads TGTGCCAGCAGCTTGGGGGCAGGGCAGCGGCCCCAGCATTTT. Its translation: CASSLGAGQRPQHF.

The CDR3 DNA is TGTGCCAGCAGTTACGCCAGGGGTCATTCACCCCTCCACTTT. It is translated as CASSYARGHSPLHF. The V call is TRBV27, the J call TRBJ1-6; TRBD1 might be the D (6 bases). Germline V lookup: CDR1 MNHEY, CDR2 SMNVEV (reference sequence). This CDR3 contains 14 residues. V was clipped by 4 bases and J by 8 bases, with 12 bases between them.

The chain carries TRBV20-1 and TRBJ2-1; D unresolved. Trimming took off 4 bases at V and 0 bases at J, with 16 bases between the two ends. The CDR3 is 16 residues long. The germline CDR1 and CDR2 sequences are DFQATT and SNEGSKA (reference sequence). CDR3 residues: CSATHMAGRSYNEQFF. The DNA of the CDR3 is TGCAGTGCTACCCACATGGCTGGGCGCTCCTACAATGAGCAGTTCTTC.

The V and J genes are TRBV28 and TRBJ1-2; 7 positions match TRBD1. Germline V gene lookup returns CDR1 MDHEN and CDR2 SYDVKM. The CDR3 runs to 16 residues. The V segment lost 6 bases and the J segment 3 bases; nucleotides outside the gene matches: 13. The CDR3 DNA follows: TGTGCCAGCAGCCGTACCGGGACAGATTTTGACTATGGCTACACCTTC. Encoded protein: CASSRTGTDFDYGYTF.

The rearrangement joins TRBV28 to TRBJ2-2, with 8 bases aligning to TRBD1. This CDR3 spans 14 amino acids. V lost 7 bases to trimming and J lost 8 bases; unmatched junction nucleotides: 9. Germline V lookup: CDR1 MDHEN, CDR2 SYDVKM. CDR3 protein: CASTQDRVGGELFF. The CDR3, as DNA: TGTGCCAGCACCCAGGACAGGGTCGGAGGGGAGCTGTTTTTT.

This clonotype came up a few times. The chain is built from TRBV6-2 or TRBV6-3 and TRBJ1-5; 7 nucleotides agree with TRBD1. CDR3 length equals 16 residues. CDR1 and CDR2 (germline): MNHEY, SVGEGT. V shed 6 bases, J shed 5 bases, and the junction held 13 bases outside the gene matches. The CDR3 region is CASSSVRQGIDQPQHF. CDR3 coding DNA: TGTGCCAGCAGCTCCGTTCGACAGGGCATCGATCAGCCCCAGCATTTT.

This chain connects TRBV6-6 to TRBJ1-5; D not resolved. The germline V gene encodes CDR1 MNHNY and CDR2 SVGAGI (reference sequence). The V gene lost 2 bases and the J gene lost 4 bases, with 12 bases spanning the gap. There are 15 residues in the CDR3. The CDR3 spells CASSYKDAWNQPQHF. The DNA of the CDR3 is TGTGCCAGCAGTTACAAGGACGCTTGGAATCAGCCCCAGCATTTT.

In this sample, this clonotype turned up a few times. The chain has TRBV12-3 or TRBV12-4 and TRBJ2-4; D is ambiguous. Deletions cut 8 bases from V and 10 bases from J, with 12 bases between. The length of the CDR3 is 11 residues. CDR3 residues: CASGLTGIQYF. The CDR3 DNA reads TGTGCCAGCGGCCTAACCGGGATTCAGTACTTC.

The rearrangement links TRBV27 to TRBJ2-3; D is perhaps TRBD2 (7 bases). Germline V gene lookup returns CDR1 MNHEY and CDR2 SMNVEV (reference sequence). V gave up 8 bases and J gave up 4 bases, with 10 bases separating them. CDR3 length: 12 amino acids. The CDR3 DNA follows: TGTGCCAGCCTCGGGGGGCCAGATACGCAGTATTTT. Its protein product is CASLGGPDTQYF.

The chain is built from TRBV20-1 and TRBJ2-7; no clear D gene. The V gene's germline CDR1 is DFQATT and CDR2 SNEGSKA (reference sequence). Trimming stripped 2 bases from V and 0 bases from J, with 8 bases between. This CDR3 is built from 13 residues. The CDR3 is CSARQKSSYEQYF. CDR3 coding DNA: TGCAGTGCTAGACAAAAAAGCTCCTACGAGCAGTACTTC.

In this sample, this clonotype turned up many times. The J gene is TRBJ1-5, the V gene TRBV6-2 or TRBV6-3; the match to TRBD1 covers 7 bases. CDR3 length: 15 amino acids. The V gene end was trimmed by 6 bases and the J gene end by 4 bases; junction bases not matched to a gene: 9. Germline V gene lookup returns CDR1 MNHEY and CDR2 SVGEGT. The CDR3 nucleotides read TGTGCCAGCAGGATACGGGACAGACCTAATCAGCCCCAGCATTTT. Protein sequence: CASRIRDRPNQPQHF.

The chain couples TRBV20-1 to TRBJ2-7, with TRBD1 matching 7 bases. V was pared by 6 bases and J by 1 base, with 6 bases of the junction left unmatched. Germline CDR1 and CDR2: DFQATT and SNEGSKA (reference sequence). The length of the CDR3 is 13 residues. CDR3 bases: TGCAGTGCCAACAACAGGGGTTCCTACGAGCAGTACTTC. Residues: CSANNRGSYEQYF.

The chain combines TRBV10-1 with TRBJ1-5; TRBD1 might be the D (5 bases). The CDR3 loop spans 16 amino acids. Germline loops: CDR1 WNHNN, CDR2 SYGVQD (reference sequence). V lost 2 bases, J lost 5 bases, and 16 bases lay in between. The CDR3 reads CASSEMRDPAHQPQHF. The CDR3 DNA reads TGCGCCAGCAGTGAGATGAGGGACCCAGCCCATCAGCCCCAGCATTTT.

The CDR3 loop is CSVEDARDRATYEQYV. Here the CDR3 DNA reads TGCAGCGTTGAAGATGCACGGGACAGGGCAACCTACGAGCAGTACGTC. V and J are TRBV29-1 and TRBJ2-7; 9 positions agree with TRBD1. The CDR3 extends over 16 amino acids. Germline CDR1 SQVTM, CDR2 ANQGSEA. The junction had 8 bases not matched to a gene; V was cut back by 0 bases and J by 2 bases.

The rearrangement links TRBV27 to TRBJ2-2; D gene uncertain. V was clipped by 10 bases and J by 4 bases, with 7 bases between them. This CDR3 region has 11 residues. Germline-derived CDR1 and CDR2 are MNHEY and SMNVEV (reference sequence). CDR3 sequence: CATRGTGELFF. Written as DNA, the CDR3 is TGTGCCACTCGAGGCACCGGGGAGCTGTTTTTT.